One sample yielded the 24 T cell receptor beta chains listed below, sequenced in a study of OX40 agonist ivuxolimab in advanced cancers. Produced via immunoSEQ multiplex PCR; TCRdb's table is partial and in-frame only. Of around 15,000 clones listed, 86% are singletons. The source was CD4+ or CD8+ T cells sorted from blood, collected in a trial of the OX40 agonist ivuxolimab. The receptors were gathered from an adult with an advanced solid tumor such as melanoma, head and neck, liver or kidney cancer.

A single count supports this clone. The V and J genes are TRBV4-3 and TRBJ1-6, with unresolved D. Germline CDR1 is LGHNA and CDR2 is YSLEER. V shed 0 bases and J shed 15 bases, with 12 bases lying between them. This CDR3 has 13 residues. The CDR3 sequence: CASSQDRFGSLHF. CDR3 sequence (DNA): TGCGCCAGCAGCCAAGATCGATTCGGCAGCCTCCACTTT.

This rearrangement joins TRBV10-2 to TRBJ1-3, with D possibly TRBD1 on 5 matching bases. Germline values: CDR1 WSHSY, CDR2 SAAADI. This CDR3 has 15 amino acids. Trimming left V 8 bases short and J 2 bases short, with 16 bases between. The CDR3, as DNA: TGCGCCAGCCTACTAACTCTAGGGGCTGGAAACACCATATATTTT. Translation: CASLLTLGAGNTIYF.

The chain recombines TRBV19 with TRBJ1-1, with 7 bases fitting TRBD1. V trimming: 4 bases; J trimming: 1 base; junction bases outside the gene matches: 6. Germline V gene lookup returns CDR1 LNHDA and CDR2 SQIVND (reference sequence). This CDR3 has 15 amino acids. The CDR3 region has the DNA TGTGCCAGTAGTACAGACAGGGTTGAGAACACTGAAGCTTTCTTT. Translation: CASSTDRVENTEAFF.

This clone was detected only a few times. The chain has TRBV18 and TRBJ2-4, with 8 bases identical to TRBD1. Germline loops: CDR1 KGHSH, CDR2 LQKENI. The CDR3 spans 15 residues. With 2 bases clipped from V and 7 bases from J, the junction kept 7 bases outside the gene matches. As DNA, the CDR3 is TGTGCCAGCTCACCAGGAGACAGGGGTGAGAACATTCAGTACTTC. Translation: CASSPGDRGENIQYF.

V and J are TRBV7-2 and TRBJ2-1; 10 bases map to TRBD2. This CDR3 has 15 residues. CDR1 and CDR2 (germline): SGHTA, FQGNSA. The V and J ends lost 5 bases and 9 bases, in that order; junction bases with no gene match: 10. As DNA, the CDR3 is TGTGCCAGCAGCCCCCTGGGACTAGCGTCGAGTGAGCAGTTCTTC. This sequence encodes CASSPLGLASSEQFF. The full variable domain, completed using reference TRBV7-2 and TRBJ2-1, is GAGVSQSPSNKVTEKGKDVELRCDPISGHTALYWYRQSLGQGLEFLIYFQGNSAPDKSGLPSDRFSAERTGGSVSTLTIQRTQQEDSAVYLCASSPLGLASSEQFFGPGTRLTVL.

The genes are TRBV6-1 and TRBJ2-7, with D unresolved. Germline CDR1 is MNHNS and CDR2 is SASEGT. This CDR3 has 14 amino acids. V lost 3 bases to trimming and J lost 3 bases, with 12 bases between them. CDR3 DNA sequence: TGTGCCAGCAGTGAGTTACCTCTTTTCTACGAGCAGTACTTC. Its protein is CASSELPLFYEQYF.

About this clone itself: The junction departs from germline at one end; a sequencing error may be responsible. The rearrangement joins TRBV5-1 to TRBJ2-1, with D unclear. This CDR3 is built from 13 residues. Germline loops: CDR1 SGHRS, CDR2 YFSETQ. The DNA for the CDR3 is TGCGCCAGCAGCTTTGGTGCGAACAATGGGCAGTTCTTC. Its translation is CASSFGANNGQFF.

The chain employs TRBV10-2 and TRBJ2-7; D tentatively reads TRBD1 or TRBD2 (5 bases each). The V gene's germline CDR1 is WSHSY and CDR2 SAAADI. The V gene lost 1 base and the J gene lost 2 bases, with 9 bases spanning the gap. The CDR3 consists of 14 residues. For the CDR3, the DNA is TGCGCCAGCAGTGAGTATGGGGGAGCCTACGAGCAGTACTTC. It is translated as CASSEYGGAYEQYF.

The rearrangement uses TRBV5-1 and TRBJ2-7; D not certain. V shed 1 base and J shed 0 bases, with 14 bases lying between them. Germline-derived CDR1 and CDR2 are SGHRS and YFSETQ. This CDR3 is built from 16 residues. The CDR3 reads CASSLRGREGSYEQYF. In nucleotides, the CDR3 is TGCGCCAGCAGCTTGAGAGGCCGAGAAGGCTCCTACGAGCAGTACTTC. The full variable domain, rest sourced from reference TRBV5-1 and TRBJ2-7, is KAGVTQTPRYLIKTRGQQVTLSCSPISGHRSVSWYQQTPGQGLQFLFEYFSETQRNKGNFPGRFSGRQFSNSRSEMNVSTLELGDSALYLCASSLRGREGSYEQYFGPGTRLTVT.

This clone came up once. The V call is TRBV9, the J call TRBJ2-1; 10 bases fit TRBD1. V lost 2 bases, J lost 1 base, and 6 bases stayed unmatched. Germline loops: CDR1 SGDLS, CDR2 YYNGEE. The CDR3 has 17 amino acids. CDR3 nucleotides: TGTGCCAGCAGCGTCTCTCGGGACAGGGGTTCCTACAATGAGCAGTTCTTC. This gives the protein CASSVSRDRGSYNEQFF.

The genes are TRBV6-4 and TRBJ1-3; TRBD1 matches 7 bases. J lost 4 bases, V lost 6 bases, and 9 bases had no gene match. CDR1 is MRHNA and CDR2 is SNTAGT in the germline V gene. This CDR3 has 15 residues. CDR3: CASRKGQPAGNTIYF. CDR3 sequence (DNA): TGTGCCAGCAGAAAGGGACAGCCTGCCGGAAACACCATATATTTT.

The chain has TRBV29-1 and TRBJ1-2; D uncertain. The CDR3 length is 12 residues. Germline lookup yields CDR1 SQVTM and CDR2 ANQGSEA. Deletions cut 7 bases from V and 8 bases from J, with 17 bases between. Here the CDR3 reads CSGYTGEKGYTF. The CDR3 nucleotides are TGCAGCGGCTACACTGGGGAGAAGGGCTACACCTTC.

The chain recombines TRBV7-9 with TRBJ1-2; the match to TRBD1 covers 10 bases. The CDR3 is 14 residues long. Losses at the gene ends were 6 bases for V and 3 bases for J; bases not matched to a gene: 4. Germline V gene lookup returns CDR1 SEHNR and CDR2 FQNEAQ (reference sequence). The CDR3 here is CASSSGTGDYGYTF. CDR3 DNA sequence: TGTGCCAGCAGTTCCGGGACAGGGGACTATGGCTACACCTTC. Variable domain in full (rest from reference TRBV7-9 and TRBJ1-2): DTGVSQNPRHKITKRGQNVTFRCDPISEHNRLYWYRQTLGQGPEFLTYFQNEAQLEKSRLLSDRFSAERPKGSFSTLEIQRTEQGDSAMYLCASSSGTGDYGYTFGSGTRLTVV.

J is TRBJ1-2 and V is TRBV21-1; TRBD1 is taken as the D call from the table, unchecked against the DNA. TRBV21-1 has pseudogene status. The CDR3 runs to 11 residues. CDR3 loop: CARGPRHGYTF. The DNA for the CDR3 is TGTGCCAGGGGGCCTAGGCATGGCTACACCTTC.

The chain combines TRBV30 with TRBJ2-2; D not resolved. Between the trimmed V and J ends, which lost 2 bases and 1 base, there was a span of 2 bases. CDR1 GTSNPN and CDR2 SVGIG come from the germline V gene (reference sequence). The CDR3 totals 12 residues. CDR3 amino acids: CAWSQNTGELFF. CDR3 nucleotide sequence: TGTGCCTGGAGTCAGAACACCGGGGAGCTGTTTTTT.

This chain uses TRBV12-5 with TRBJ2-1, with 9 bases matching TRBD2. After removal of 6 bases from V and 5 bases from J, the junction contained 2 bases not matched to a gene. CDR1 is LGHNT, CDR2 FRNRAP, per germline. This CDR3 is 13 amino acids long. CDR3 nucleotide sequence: TGTGCTAGTGGCCGGACTAGCGACAATGAGCAGTTCTTC. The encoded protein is CASGRTSDNEQFF.

For the CDR3, the DNA is TGTGCCAGCAGAGACCAGGGAATCACCGGGGAGCTGTTTTTT. This codes for CASRDQGITGELFF. J is TRBJ2-2 and V is TRBV6-6, with a tentative D call TRBD1 (5 bases). Germline assignment: CDR1 MNHNY and CDR2 SVGAGI (reference sequence). The CDR3 runs 14 residues. V was trimmed by 6 bases and J by 4 bases, leaving 12 bases between them.

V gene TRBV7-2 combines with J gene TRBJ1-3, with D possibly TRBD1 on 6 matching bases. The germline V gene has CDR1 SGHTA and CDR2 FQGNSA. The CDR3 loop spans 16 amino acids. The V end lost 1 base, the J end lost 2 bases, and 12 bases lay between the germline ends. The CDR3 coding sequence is TGTGCCAGCAGCTTAGAGGGGGTTAAGCCTGGAAACACCATATATTTT. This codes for CASSLEGVKPGNTIYF.

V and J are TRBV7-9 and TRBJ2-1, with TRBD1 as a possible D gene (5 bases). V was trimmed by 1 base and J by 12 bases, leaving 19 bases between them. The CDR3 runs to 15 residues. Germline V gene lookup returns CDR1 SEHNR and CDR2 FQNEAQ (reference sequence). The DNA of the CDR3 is TGTGCCAGCAGCTTAGGGGGCCGACGGGCCCAAGGGCAGTTCTTC. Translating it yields CASSLGGRRAQGQFF.

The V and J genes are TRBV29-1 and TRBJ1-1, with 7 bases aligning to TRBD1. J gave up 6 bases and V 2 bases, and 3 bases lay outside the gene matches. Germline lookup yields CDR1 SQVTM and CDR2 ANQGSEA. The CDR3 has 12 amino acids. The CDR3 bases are TGCAGCGTTGAAAGACAGGGCCCTGAAGCTTTCTTT. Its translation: CSVERQGPEAFF. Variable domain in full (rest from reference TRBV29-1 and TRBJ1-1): SAVISQKPSRDICQRGTSLTIQCQVDSQVTMMFWYRQQPGQSLTLIATANQGSEATYESGFVIDKFPISRPNLTFSTLTVSNMSPEDSSIYLCSVERQGPEAFFGQGTRLTVV.

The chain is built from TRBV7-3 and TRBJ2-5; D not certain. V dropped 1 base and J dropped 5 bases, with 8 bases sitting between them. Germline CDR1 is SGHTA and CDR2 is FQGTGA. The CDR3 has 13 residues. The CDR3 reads CASSLRPGETQYF. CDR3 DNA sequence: TGTGCCAGCAGCTTAAGACCCGGGGAGACCCAGTACTTC.

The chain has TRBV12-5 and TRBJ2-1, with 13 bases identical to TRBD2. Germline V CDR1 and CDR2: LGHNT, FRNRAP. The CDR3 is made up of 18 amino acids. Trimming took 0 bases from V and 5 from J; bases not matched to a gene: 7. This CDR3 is CASGLVQEGTSGDNEQFF. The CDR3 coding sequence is TGTGCTAGTGGTTTGGTACAAGAGGGGACTAGCGGGGACAATGAGCAGTTCTTC.

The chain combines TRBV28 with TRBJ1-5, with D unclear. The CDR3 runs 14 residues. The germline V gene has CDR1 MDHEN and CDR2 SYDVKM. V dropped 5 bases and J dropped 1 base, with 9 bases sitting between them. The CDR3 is CASSLPASNQPQHF. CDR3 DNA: TGTGCCAGCAGTCTCCCAGCCAGCAATCAGCCCCAGCATTTT.

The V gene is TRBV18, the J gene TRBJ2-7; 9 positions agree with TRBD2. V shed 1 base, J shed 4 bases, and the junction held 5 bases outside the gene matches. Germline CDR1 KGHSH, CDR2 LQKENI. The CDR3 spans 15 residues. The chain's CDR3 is CASSPQAGGGYEQYF. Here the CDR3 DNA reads TGTGCCAGCTCACCACAAGCGGGAGGTGGGTACGAGCAGTACTTC.